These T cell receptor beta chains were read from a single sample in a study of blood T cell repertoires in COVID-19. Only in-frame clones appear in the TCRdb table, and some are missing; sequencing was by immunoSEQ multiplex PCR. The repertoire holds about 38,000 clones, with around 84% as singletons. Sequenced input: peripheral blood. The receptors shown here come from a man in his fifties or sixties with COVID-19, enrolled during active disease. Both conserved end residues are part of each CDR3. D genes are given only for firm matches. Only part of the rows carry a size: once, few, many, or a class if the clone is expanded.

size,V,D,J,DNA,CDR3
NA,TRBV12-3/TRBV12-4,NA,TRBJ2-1,TGTGCCAGCAGAGACGGGGGCTACAATGAGCAGTTCTTC,CASRDGGYNEQFF
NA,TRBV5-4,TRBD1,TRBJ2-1,TGTGCCAGCAGCCTGGGGGGGACAGGGCCCAATGAGCAGTTCTTC,CASSLGGTGPNEQFF
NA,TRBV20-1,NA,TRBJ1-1,TGCAGTGCTAGTGATGGGCACGATGAAGCTTTCTTT,CSASDGHDEAFF
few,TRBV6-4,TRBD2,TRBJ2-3,TGTGCCAGCAGTGAGATTAGCGGGGCCGGGGGAGATACGCAGTATTTT,CASSEISGAGGDTQYF
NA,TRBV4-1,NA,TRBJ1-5,TGCGCCAGCAGCCAAGATACAGCATCGCGCAATCAGCCCCAGCATTTT,CASSQDTASRNQPQHF
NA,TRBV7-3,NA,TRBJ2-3,TGTGCCAGCAGCTTACGGGAAGGGGGTACAGATACGCAGTATTTT,CASSLREGGTDTQYF
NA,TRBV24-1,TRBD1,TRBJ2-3,TGTGCCACCAGTGATCGCCGACAGGGTCGAGCCACAGATACGCAGTATTTT,CATSDRRQGRATDTQYF
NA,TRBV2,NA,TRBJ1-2,TGTGCCAGCAGTCTCGACTCCCGCGGGGCTTATGGCTACACCTTC,CASSLDSRGAYGYTF
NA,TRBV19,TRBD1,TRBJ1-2,TGTGCCAGTAGTCGCACAGGGGGCGCTGGCTATGGCTACACCTTC,CASSRTGGAGYGYTF
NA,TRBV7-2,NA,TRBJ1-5,TGTGCCAGCAGCTCCTTCAGGGGAAGCAATCAGCCCCAGCATTTT,CASSSFRGSNQPQHF
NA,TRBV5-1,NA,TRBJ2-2,TGCGCCAGCAGCTTGATGCGCTTGTATGACACCGGGGAGCTGTTTTTT,CASSLMRLYDTGELFF
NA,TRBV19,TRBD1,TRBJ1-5,TGTGCCAGTATCCCGACAGGGCTAAATCAGCCCCAGCATTTT,CASIPTGLNQPQHF
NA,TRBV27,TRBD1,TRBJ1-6,TGTGCCAGCAGAAAGACGGCCGGACAGGGCAATAATTCACCCCTCCACTTT,CASRKTAGQGNNSPLHF
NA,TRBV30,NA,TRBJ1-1,TGTGCCTGGAGTGTATCGGCCAGGGTAGCTGAAGCTTTCTTT,CAWSVSARVAEAFF
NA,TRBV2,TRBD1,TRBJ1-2,TGTGCCAGCCTTCCCGACAGGGACTATGGCTACACCTTC,CASLPDRDYGYTF
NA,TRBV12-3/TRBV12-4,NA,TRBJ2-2,TGTGCCAGCACCTTGGGAGGGGGCGGGGAGCTGTTTTTT,CASTLGGGGELFF
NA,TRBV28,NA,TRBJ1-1,TGTGCCATCTCCTTGGGGCGGTCGAACACTGAAGCTTTCTTT,CAISLGRSNTEAFF
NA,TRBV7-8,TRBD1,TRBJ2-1,TGTGCCAGCAGCTTAGTAAGGGGACAGGGGACATGGAATGAGCAGTTCTTC,CASSLVRGQGTWNEQFF
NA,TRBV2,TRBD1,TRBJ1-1,TGTGCCAGCAGTCTTAACCGACAGGGAGGCACTGAAGCTTTCTTT,CASSLNRQGGTEAFF
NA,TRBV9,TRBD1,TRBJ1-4,TGTGCCAGCAGCGTAGGGGCAGGGGGAGCAAAACTGTTTTTT,CASSVGAGGAKLFF
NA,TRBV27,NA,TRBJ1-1,TGTGCCAGCAGTTTAGGGCAGGTGGGGGGAGCTTTCTTT,CASSLGQVGGAFF
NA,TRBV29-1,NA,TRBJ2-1,TGCAGCGTCAGGGTAAATGAGCAGTTCTTC,CSVRVNEQFF
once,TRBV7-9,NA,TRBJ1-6,TGTGCCAGCAGCCCCCCACGGGGTTCACCCCTCCACTTT,CASSPPRGSPLHF
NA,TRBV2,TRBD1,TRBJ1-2,TGTGCCAGCAGAGGCCAGGGGGCGTATGGCTACACCTTC,CASRGQGAYGYTF
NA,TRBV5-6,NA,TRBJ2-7,TGTGCCAGCAGCAGGACAGAATCTCGACCCTACGAGCAGTACTTC,CASSRTESRPYEQYF
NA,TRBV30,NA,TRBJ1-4,TGTGCCTGGCGTACCCGACAGTGGCAAACTAATGAAAAACTGTTTTTT,CAWRTRQWQTNEKLFF
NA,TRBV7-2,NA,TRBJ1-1,TGTGCCAGCAGCTTACCAGGTTTAGATGAAGCTTTCTTT,CASSLPGLDEAFF
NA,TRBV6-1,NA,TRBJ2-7,TGTGCCAGCAGTGAACGAGGAGGGGACAGACCCTACGAGCAGTACTTC,CASSERGGDRPYEQYF
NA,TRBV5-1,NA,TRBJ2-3,TGCGCCAGCAGCTTGCAGGGCCCCGCGGATACGCAGTATTTT,CASSLQGPADTQYF
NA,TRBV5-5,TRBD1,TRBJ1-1,TGTGCCAGCAGCTCAGGGGGACAGTGGTCGGTAGCTTTCTTT,CASSSGGQWSVAFF
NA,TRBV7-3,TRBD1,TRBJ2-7,TGTGCCAGCAGCGTAGGACAGGGGTCCTACGAGCAGTACTTC,CASSVGQGSYEQYF
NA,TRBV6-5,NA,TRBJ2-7,TGTGCCAGCAGCTCTAGAAGGTACGAGCAGTACTTC,CASSSRRYEQYF
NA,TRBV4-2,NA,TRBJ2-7,TGTGCCAGCAGCCGAGGACTGGGCAGCTACGAGCAGTACTTC,CASSRGLGSYEQYF
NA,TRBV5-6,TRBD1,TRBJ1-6,TGTGCCAGCAGCTTCCTAGGGACAGCAGATTCACCCCTCCACTTT,CASSFLGTADSPLHF
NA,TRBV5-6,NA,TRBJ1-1,TGTGCCAGCAGCTTGTTGGGGAGGAACACTGAAGCTTTCTTT,CASSLLGRNTEAFF
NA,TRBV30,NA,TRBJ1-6,TGTGCCTGGACCCTCGAAGGGGAAGGGGGTAATTCACCCCTCCACTTT,CAWTLEGEGGNSPLHF
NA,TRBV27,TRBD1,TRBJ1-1,TGTGCCAGCAGTTTATATGGGACAGCCGGTGAAGCTTTCTTT,CASSLYGTAGEAFF
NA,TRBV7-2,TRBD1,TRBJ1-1,TGTGCCAGCAGCGTGCAGGCGACAGGGGCCACTGAAGCTTTCTTT,CASSVQATGATEAFF
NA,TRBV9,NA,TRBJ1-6,TGTGCCAGCAGCGTAGTAGGGGGAGCCTCCTATAATTCACCCCTCCACTTT,CASSVVGGASYNSPLHF
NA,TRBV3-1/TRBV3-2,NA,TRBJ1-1,TGTGCCAGCAGCCCCCCGTGGGGGGGGCGCAGAGAAGCTTTCTTT,CASSPPWGGRREAFF